A single sample gave rise to the 14 T cell receptor beta chains below, sequenced in a study of cytomegalovirus exposure and HLA in healthy donors. Primers for the PCR totalled 60 Vbeta and 13 Jbeta. Here immunoSEQ multiplex PCR was the method, and the copy in TCRdb shows in-frame clones only, minus some. This table has roughly 200,000 clones, around 89% appearing once. Specimen: PBMCs. The receptors come from a woman aged 18-35 years in good health and CMV-seronegative.

The V gene is TRBV28, the J gene TRBJ1-2; D is unresolved. Looked up from germline, CDR1 is MDHEN and CDR2 is SYDVKM. The CDR3 consists of 12 residues. V was shortened by 3 bases and J by 5 bases, with 7 bases between the two germline ends. The CDR3 loop is CASSFREYGYTF. DNA of the CDR3: TGTGCCAGCAGTTTCCGAGAGTATGGCTACACCTTC.

This chain connects TRBV2 to TRBJ1-5, with TRBD1 as a possible D gene (6 bases). Germline-derived CDR1 and CDR2 are SNHLY and FYNNEI. The germline V and J ends were trimmed by 9 bases and 6 bases, with 12 bases remaining between them. This CDR3 contains 12 residues. The CDR3 spells CASCRGSQPQHF. CDR3 nucleotides: TGTGCCAGTTGCAGGGGCAGTCAGCCCCAGCATTTT.

The chain uses TRBV7-2 and TRBJ1-1; TRBD1 matches at 8 bases. With 5 bases clipped from V and 10 bases from J, the junction kept 15 bases outside the gene matches. The CDR3 contains 15 residues. Germline V gene sequence: CDR1 SGHTA, CDR2 FQGNSA. The CDR3 here is CASSIRQGSRAIAFF. The CDR3 DNA is TGTGCCAGCAGCATCCGACAGGGGAGTCGGGCGATAGCTTTCTTT.

This chain links TRBV6-6 with TRBJ2-5, with D possibly matching TRBD1 (5 bases). CDR1 is MNHNY and CDR2 is SVGAGI in the germline V gene (reference sequence). The CDR3 totals 14 residues. V shed 2 bases and J shed 5 bases, with 12 bases lying between them. The CDR3 here is CASSYPGLSETQYF. The CDR3 DNA follows: TGTGCCAGCAGTTACCCAGGGTTGAGCGAGACCCAGTACTTC.

The rearrangement joins TRBV6-5 to TRBJ2-7; no definite D call. This CDR3 has 13 residues. Trimming pared 6 bases from V and 1 base from J, leaving 10 bases between. Germline V lookup: CDR1 MNHEY, CDR2 SVGAGI. The CDR3 loop reads CASSWAESYEQYF. The CDR3 coding sequence is TGTGCCAGCAGCTGGGCAGAATCCTACGAGCAGTACTTC.

V is TRBV7-2 and J is TRBJ1-5; D call uncertain. Germline V lookup: CDR1 SGHTA, CDR2 FQGNSA. CDR3 length equals 13 residues. V lost 2 bases, J lost 6 bases, and 8 bases lay in between. In nucleotides, the CDR3 is TGTGCCAGCAGCTTATCCGGGATTCAGCCCCAGCATTTT. Protein sequence: CASSLSGIQPQHF.

The chain employs TRBV4-3 and TRBJ2-5; 8 bases align to TRBD1. This CDR3 has 15 residues. The germline gives CDR1 LGHNA, CDR2 YSLEER. Trimming at V came to 0 bases and at J to 2 bases, leaving 2 bases not matched to a gene. CDR3 coding DNA: TGCGCCAGCAGCCAAGACCGGGACAGGCAAGAGACCCAGTACTTC. This gives the protein CASSQDRDRQETQYF.

V and J are TRBV9 and TRBJ2-7; perhaps TRBD2 as D (6 bases). Germline V lookup: CDR1 SGDLS, CDR2 YYNGEE. CDR3 length: 15 residues. Trimming stripped 5 bases from V and 3 bases from J, with 18 bases between. The CDR3 loop reads CASSGRLDTHYEQYF. In DNA form, the CDR3 reads TGTGCCAGCAGTGGAAGACTAGATACCCACTACGAGCAGTACTTC.

The chain links TRBV5-5 to TRBJ2-7; D ambiguous. Trimming left V 3 bases short and J 2 bases short, with 12 bases between. The germline V gene encodes CDR1 SGHKS and CDR2 YYEKEE (reference sequence). This CDR3 spans 14 amino acids. DNA of the CDR3: TGTGCCAGCAGCTCCCGGGTGGTGACCTACGAGCAGTACTTC. Translating it yields CASSSRVVTYEQYF. The variable domain in full, completed from reference TRBV5-5 and TRBJ2-7, reads DAGVTQSPTHLIKTRGQQVTLRCSPISGHKSVSWYQQVLGQGPQFIFQYYEKEERGRGNFPDRFSARQFPNYSSELNVNALLLGDSALYLCASSSRVVTYEQYFGPGTRLTVT.

The chain recombines TRBV30 with TRBJ2-5, with 11 nucleotides matching TRBD2. With V trimmed by 0 bases and J by 4 bases, 4 bases remained unmatched. The CDR3 is 15 residues long. Germline V lookup: CDR1 GTSNPN, CDR2 SVGIG (reference sequence). The CDR3 is CAWSVLLAGGETQYF. The CDR3 coding sequence is TGTGCCTGGAGTGTACTGCTAGCGGGAGGAGAGACCCAGTACTTC.

J is TRBJ2-7 and V is TRBV27; the match to TRBD1 covers 8 bases. Germline-derived CDR1 and CDR2 are MNHEY and SMNVEV (reference sequence). The length of the CDR3 is 14 residues. Trimming took 5 bases from V and 3 from J; bases not matched to a gene: 6. CDR3 protein: CASSPEDRDYEQYF. Here the CDR3 DNA reads TGTGCCAGCAGTCCCGAGGACAGGGACTACGAGCAGTACTTC.

The chain uses TRBV7-3 and TRBJ2-7; possibly TRBD1 for D (6 bases). Deletions cut 3 bases from V and 5 bases from J, with 11 bases between. This CDR3 is 13 amino acids long. The germline CDR1 and CDR2 sequences are SGHTA and FQGTGA. CDR3 in DNA: TGTGCCAGCAGCTTTGACAGGAGGCACGAGCAGTACTTC. It yields the protein CASSFDRRHEQYF.

Points on this clone: A junction boundary mismatches the germline segment, possibly from a read error. The chain is built from TRBV10-3 and TRBJ1-1, with D perhaps matching TRBD1 (6 bases). This CDR3 is 12 amino acids long. Per germline, CDR1 ENHRY and CDR2 SYGVKD. The CDR3 reads CAISGVNIEAFF. In DNA, the CDR3 is TGTGCCATCTCAGGGGTGAACATTGAAGCTTTCTTT.

The chain joins TRBV9 to TRBJ2-7, with TRBD2 matching over 10 bases. The CDR3 runs to 16 residues. Trimming cost V 2 bases and J 5 bases; bases outside gene matches: 10. Germline CDR1 is SGDLS and CDR2 is YYNGEE. This CDR3 reads CASSVSPSGTSDEQYF. The DNA for the CDR3 is TGTGCCAGCAGCGTCTCCCCTTCCGGGACTAGCGACGAGCAGTACTTC. The complete variable domain, with remaining parts taken from reference TRBV9 and TRBJ2-7, reads DSGVTQTPKHLITATGQRVTLRCSPRSGDLSVYWYQQSLDQGLQFLIQYYNGEERAKGNILERFSAQQFPDLHSELNLSSLELGDSALYFCASSVSPSGTSDEQYFGPGTRLTVT.